A selection of T cell receptor beta chains follows, all from one sample in a study of blood T cell repertoires in COVID-19. Produced via immunoSEQ multiplex PCR; TCRdb's table is partial and in-frame only. The sample lists about 250,000 clones; around 85% were seen once. Input material: peripheral blood. The receptor source for this set is a woman of 80 years or more with acute or convalescent COVID-19. Both conserved end residues are part of each CDR3. Each record gives: J gene, CDR3 length, V gene, D gene, clone size, CDR3 protein, CDR3 DNA. D genes are given only for firm matches. Expanded clones are given a class, and other clones once, few, many or no size at all.

J gene: TRBJ2-3; CDR3 length: 16; V gene: TRBV7-9; D gene: TRBD2; clone size: .; CDR3 protein: CASSSGLAGGTDTQYF; CDR3 DNA: TGTGCCAGCAGCAGTGGACTAGCGGGGGGCACAGATACGCAGTATTTT
J gene: TRBJ2-7; CDR3 length: 12; V gene: TRBV2; D gene: .; clone size: .; CDR3 protein: CASSSQAYEQYF; CDR3 DNA: TGTGCCAGCAGTTCACAGGCTTACGAGCAGTACTTC
J gene: TRBJ2-1; CDR3 length: 17; V gene: TRBV5-1; D gene: TRBD2; clone size: .; CDR3 protein: CASSPGALAGGFNEQFF; CDR3 DNA: TGCGCCAGCAGCCCTGGGGCCCTAGCGGGGGGTTTCAATGAGCAGTTCTTC
J gene: TRBJ2-7; CDR3 length: 16; V gene: TRBV7-8; D gene: TRBD2; clone size: .; CDR3 protein: CASSLDLAGGSYEQYF; CDR3 DNA: TGTGCCAGCAGCTTAGATCTAGCGGGCGGGTCCTACGAGCAGTACTTC
J gene: TRBJ2-3; CDR3 length: 18; V gene: TRBV7-8; D gene: TRBD2; clone size: .; CDR3 protein: CASSLAGISGESTDTQYF; CDR3 DNA: TGTGCCAGCAGCTTAGCGGGCATTAGCGGGGAGAGCACAGATACGCAGTATTTT
J gene: TRBJ2-3; CDR3 length: 15; V gene: TRBV6-5; D gene: .; clone size: .; CDR3 protein: CASRQGLGARDTQYF; CDR3 DNA: TGTGCCAGCAGACAAGGACTGGGGGCGAGGGATACGCAGTATTTT
J gene: TRBJ1-3; CDR3 length: 14; V gene: TRBV7-2; D gene: .; clone size: once; CDR3 protein: CASSPGVSGNTIYF; CDR3 DNA: TGTGCCAGCAGTCCCGGGGTCTCTGGAAACACCATATATTTT
J gene: TRBJ1-6; CDR3 length: 15; V gene: TRBV19; D gene: TRBD1; clone size: .; CDR3 protein: CASAPGTANNSPLHF; CDR3 DNA: TGTGCCAGCGCTCCCGGGACAGCTAATAATTCACCCCTCCACTTT
J gene: TRBJ2-7; CDR3 length: 13; V gene: TRBV5-6; D gene: .; clone size: once; CDR3 protein: CASSFTSSYEQYF; CDR3 DNA: TGTGCCAGCAGCTTTACCAGCTCCTACGAGCAGTACTTC
J gene: TRBJ2-1; CDR3 length: 12; V gene: TRBV19; D gene: .; clone size: .; CDR3 protein: CASGARQGEQFF; CDR3 DNA: TGTGCCAGTGGGGCCCGGCAAGGTGAGCAGTTCTTC
J gene: TRBJ1-3; CDR3 length: 13; V gene: TRBV13; D gene: .; clone size: .; CDR3 protein: CASSSQGGNTIYF; CDR3 DNA: TGTGCCAGCAGCTCCCAGGGTGGAAACACCATATATTTT
J gene: TRBJ1-2; CDR3 length: 14; V gene: TRBV19; D gene: .; clone size: .; CDR3 protein: CASRQYREDYGYTF; CDR3 DNA: TGTGCCAGTAGACAATACAGGGAAGACTATGGCTACACCTTC
J gene: TRBJ2-3; CDR3 length: 16; V gene: TRBV7-2; D gene: .; clone size: .; CDR3 protein: CASSLAMTNRGDTQYF; CDR3 DNA: TGTGCCAGCAGCCTAGCTATGACCAACCGGGGAGATACGCAGTATTTT
J gene: TRBJ1-5; CDR3 length: 15; V gene: TRBV10-3; D gene: TRBD1; clone size: .; CDR3 protein: CAISVTGEFNQPQHF; CDR3 DNA: TGTGCCATCAGTGTGACAGGGGAATTCAATCAGCCCCAGCATTTT
J gene: TRBJ1-5; CDR3 length: 16; V gene: TRBV19; D gene: TRBD1; clone size: .; CDR3 protein: CASSISGQGGNQPQHF; CDR3 DNA: TGTGCCAGTAGTATTTCGGGACAGGGGGGGAATCAGCCCCAGCATTTT
J gene: TRBJ1-4; CDR3 length: 13; V gene: TRBV3-1/TRBV3-2; D gene: TRBD1; clone size: .; CDR3 protein: CASSFGQGEKLFF; CDR3 DNA: TGTGCCAGCAGCTTTGGACAGGGCGAAAAACTGTTTTTT
J gene: TRBJ1-4; CDR3 length: 12; V gene: TRBV4-1; D gene: .; clone size: .; CDR3 protein: CASSQVSEKLFF; CDR3 DNA: TGCGCCAGCAGCCAAGTATCTGAAAAACTGTTTTTT
J gene: TRBJ1-2; CDR3 length: 12; V gene: TRBV28; D gene: .; clone size: .; CDR3 protein: CASSFLNYGYTF; CDR3 DNA: TGTGCCAGCAGTTTCTTAAACTATGGCTACACCTTC
J gene: TRBJ2-2; CDR3 length: 14; V gene: TRBV2; D gene: TRBD1; clone size: .; CDR3 protein: CASTPGQYTGELFF; CDR3 DNA: TGTGCCAGCACCCCGGGACAGTACACCGGGGAGCTGTTTTTT
J gene: TRBJ2-3; CDR3 length: 15; V gene: TRBV5-5; D gene: .; clone size: once; CDR3 protein: CASSLRDGGTDTQYF; CDR3 DNA: TGTGCCAGCAGCTTGCGGGATGGGGGCACAGATACGCAGTATTTT
J gene: TRBJ2-2; CDR3 length: 16; V gene: TRBV14; D gene: .; clone size: .; CDR3 protein: CASSQARLPGTGELFF; CDR3 DNA: TGTGCCAGCAGCCAAGCCCGACTACCGGGCACCGGGGAGCTGTTTTTT
J gene: TRBJ1-2; CDR3 length: 14; V gene: TRBV2; D gene: .; clone size: .; CDR3 protein: CASSGDEPYYGYTF; CDR3 DNA: TGTGCCAGCAGTGGCGATGAACCGTACTATGGCTACACCTTC
J gene: TRBJ1-3; CDR3 length: 14; V gene: TRBV11-3; D gene: .; clone size: once; CDR3 protein: CASSPSRGGNTIYF; CDR3 DNA: TGTGCCAGCAGCCCCAGCAGGGGAGGAAACACCATATATTTT
J gene: TRBJ1-1; CDR3 length: 16; V gene: TRBV10-1; D gene: .; clone size: .; CDR3 protein: CASSENREIMNTEAFF; CDR3 DNA: TGCGCCAGCAGTGAGAATAGGGAGATCATGAACACTGAAGCTTTCTTT
J gene: TRBJ2-3; CDR3 length: 12; V gene: TRBV19; D gene: .; clone size: .; CDR3 protein: CASSPSTDTQYF; CDR3 DNA: TGTGCCAGTAGCCCGAGTACAGATACGCAGTATTTT
J gene: TRBJ2-1; CDR3 length: 16; V gene: TRBV7-2; D gene: TRBD2; clone size: .; CDR3 protein: CASSLYLAGDYNEQFF; CDR3 DNA: TGTGCCAGCAGCTTATACCTAGCGGGGGACTACAATGAGCAGTTCTTC